This T cell receptor beta chain is drawn from a study of control samples from healthy donors and cancer patients. Assay used: immunoSEQ multiplex PCR; TCRdb lists only in-frame clones, some missing. The table has about 86,000 clones, approximately 88% seen once. The sample taken for sequencing was PBMCs. This clonotype was obtained from a woman between 45 and 65 years old with colorectal cancer.

The CDR3 nucleotides are TGTGCCAGCTCACCACCCGGGTACACTGAAGCTTTCTTT. Translated, it gives CASSPPGYTEAFF. The chain has TRBV18 and TRBJ1-1; D is unresolved. Trimming shortened V by 0 bases and J by 3 bases, and 5 bases separated the two germline ends. This CDR3 has 13 amino acids. Per the germline V gene, CDR1 is KGHSH and CDR2 is LQKENI.